The 17 T cell receptor beta chains listed next were all sequenced from one sample in a study of memory CD4+ T cells and cytomegalovirus serostatus. TCRdb keeps only in-frame clones here, not all; method: immunoSEQ multiplex PCR. This sample carries about 47,000 clones, around 70% of them seen once, and the ten largest clones take 1.2%. The sort gate was single viable CD3+CD4+CD8-CD45RO+ cells for memory CD4+ T cells. Sequencing was done on a sample of memory CD4+ T cells from blood. Receptors originate from an adult in good health and CMV-seropositive.

To note about this clone: At one end the junction does not follow the germline gene, possibly because of a read error. The chain recombines TRBV18 with TRBJ2-7; 7 bases match TRBD2. CDR1 and CDR2 from the germline V gene are KGHSH and LQKENI. This CDR3 contains 16 residues. The CDR3 sequence: CASSPQSSGISHEQYF. The CDR3, as DNA: TGTGCCAGCTCACCACAGAGCAGCGGGATCTCCCACGAGCAGTACTTC.

This clone appeared a few times. This rearrangement joins TRBV7-9 to TRBJ2-3; D may be TRBD1 or TRBD2 (6 bases each). CDR3 size: 14 residues. V gave up 5 bases and J gave up 0 bases, with 9 bases separating them. Germline V lookup: CDR1 SEHNR, CDR2 FQNEAQ (reference sequence). Here the CDR3 DNA reads TGTGCCAGCAGCCCGGGGGCTAGCACAGATACGCAGTATTTT. It encodes CASSPGASTDTQYF.

The genes are TRBV15 and TRBJ1-2; the D is unclear. V dropped 1 base and J dropped 4 bases, with 16 bases sitting between them. Per germline, CDR1 LNHNV and CDR2 YYDKDF (reference sequence). This CDR3 is 16 amino acids long. The CDR3 DNA follows: TGTGCCACCAGCAGAGGTTTCCTTGGTAGTGGCTATGGCTACACCTTC. Its protein product is CATSRGFLGSGYGYTF.

This rearrangement joins TRBV10-3 to TRBJ1-5; maybe TRBD1 (5 bases). Between the trimmed V and J ends, which lost 3 bases and 6 bases, there was a span of 15 bases. Germline loops: CDR1 ENHRY, CDR2 SYGVKD. This CDR3 is built from 15 residues. The chain's CDR3 is CAISEFQDMGQPQHF. Written as DNA, the CDR3 is TGTGCCATCAGTGAATTTCAGGACATGGGTCAGCCCCAGCATTTT.

The genes are TRBV5-4 and TRBJ1-6; D possibly corresponds to TRBD1 (5 bases). The CDR3 length is 14 residues. V was shortened by 5 bases and J by 8 bases, with 14 bases between the two germline ends. Per the germline V gene, CDR1 is SGHNT and CDR2 is YYREEE (reference sequence). The CDR3 region has the DNA TGTGCCAGCAGGGACAAGGCGACGGATTCACCCCTCCACTTT. Its translation: CASRDKATDSPLHF.

This clone was observed a single time. The rearrangement uses TRBV18 and TRBJ2-1; a weak D match, TRBD1 (7 bases). This CDR3 region has 14 residues. From germline, CDR1 is KGHSH and CDR2 LQKENI. V lost 3 bases to trimming and J lost 8 bases, with 14 bases between them. CDR3 sequence (DNA): TGTGCCAGCTCACCCAGCACCAGGGGGGATGAGCAGTTCTTC. Its protein product is CASSPSTRGDEQFF.

This clone was observed a few times. V gene TRBV7-2 combines with J gene TRBJ1-5; D ambiguous. Germline CDR1 is SGHTA and CDR2 is FQGNSA. V lost 5 bases and J lost 5, with 10 bases in between. This CDR3 comprises 13 residues. The CDR3 nucleotides are TGTGCCAGCAGCCTTTGGGTGGATCAGCCCCAGCATTTT. Translation gives CASSLWVDQPQHF.

The chain combines TRBV5-1 with TRBJ1-3; D is unclear. The CDR3 loop spans 15 amino acids. The germline V and J ends were trimmed by 4 bases and 0 bases, with 11 bases remaining between them. Germline V lookup: CDR1 SGHRS, CDR2 YFSETQ. The DNA for the CDR3 is TGCGCCAGCAGCCTTGATGGGAGCTCTGGAAACACCATATATTTT. Its translation: CASSLDGSSGNTIYF.

The J gene is TRBJ2-7, the V gene TRBV9, with 8 bases that match TRBD2. V was pared by 0 bases and J by 2 bases, with 1 base of the junction left unmatched. The germline V gene has CDR1 SGDLS and CDR2 YYNGEE. The length of the CDR3 is 14 residues. CDR3 DNA sequence: TGTGCCAGCAGCGTAGACGGGGGGGCCTACGAGCAGTACTTC. This gives the protein CASSVDGGAYEQYF.

V and J are TRBV5-6 and TRBJ2-7, with 7 bases matching TRBD1. V trimming: 2 bases; J trimming: 3 bases; junction bases outside the gene matches: 8. This CDR3 spans 15 amino acids. The germline CDR1 and CDR2 sequences are SGHDT and YYEEEE. DNA for the CDR3: TGTGCCAGCAGCTTCCGTGGGACAGAGTACTACGAGCAGTACTTC. It codes for CASSFRGTEYYEQYF.

This sequence joins TRBV5-1 and TRBJ2-1, with 8 bases fitting TRBD1. V lost 3 bases, J lost 8 bases, and 7 bases stayed unmatched. The germline CDR1 and CDR2 sequences are SGHRS and YFSETQ. The CDR3 contains 14 residues. DNA of the CDR3: TGCGCCAGCAGCTGGGGGGACAGGTCAGATGAGCAGTTCTTC. This translates into CASSWGDRSDEQFF.

The V call is TRBV7-8, the J call TRBJ1-1; the D is unclear. Per the germline V gene, CDR1 is SGHVS and CDR2 is FQNEAQ. V lost 0 bases to trimming and J lost 1 base, with 6 bases between them. The CDR3 runs to 14 residues. The CDR3 region is CASSLAMGNTEAFF. The CDR3 nucleotides read TGTGCCAGCAGCTTAGCGATGGGGAACACTGAAGCTTTCTTT.

The chain uses TRBV4-2 and TRBJ1-5; perhaps TRBD1 as D (5 bases). CDR3 length: 15 residues. Germline V gene sequence: CDR1 LGHNA, CDR2 YNFKEQ. V was cut by 0 bases and J by 4 bases, with 10 bases left in between. CDR3 protein: CASSQEGSGNQPQHF. As DNA, the CDR3 is TGTGCCAGCAGCCAAGAAGGGTCAGGGAATCAGCCCCAGCATTTT.

This sequence joins TRBV11-2 and TRBJ2-7; weak D call: TRBD2 (6 bases). V lost 2 bases and J 2 bases, leaving 10 bases between the germline ends. Germline CDR1 and CDR2: SGHAT and FQNNGV. This CDR3 has 14 residues. CDR3 in DNA: TGTGCCAGCAGCTTAAACTCGGGGGCCTACGAGCAGTACTTC. Encoded protein: CASSLNSGAYEQYF.

The chain couples TRBV5-1 to TRBJ1-6, with TRBD1 matching over 8 bases. The CDR3 is 16 amino acids. CDR1 is SGHRS, CDR2 YFSETQ, per germline. Trimming took 0 bases from V and 7 from J; bases not matched to a gene: 6. The CDR3: CASSLEDRGGNSPLHF. The DNA of the CDR3 is TGCGCCAGCAGCTTGGAAGACAGGGGTGGCAATTCACCCCTCCACTTT. Combining the CDR3 with reference TRBV5-1 and TRBJ1-6 gives the whole variable domain KAGVTQTPRYLIKTRGQQVTLSCSPISGHRSVSWYQQTPGQGLQFLFEYFSETQRNKGNFPGRFSGRQFSNSRSEMNVSTLELGDSALYLCASSLEDRGGNSPLHFGNGTRLTVT.

This clone was detected only once. The rearrangement uses TRBV6-1 and TRBJ2-6; 9 bases are a match to TRBD1. J gave up 2 bases and V 6 bases, and 5 bases lay outside the gene matches. CDR3 size: 16 residues. CDR1 and CDR2 (germline): MNHNS, SASEGT. The CDR3 spells CASREQGAPGANVLTF. In DNA, the CDR3 is TGTGCCAGCAGAGAACAGGGGGCCCCTGGGGCCAACGTCCTGACTTTC.

The V call is TRBV27, the J call TRBJ1-1, with TRBD1 as a possible D gene (5 bases). Trimming took 6 bases from V and 5 from J, leaving 13 bases between them. CDR3 length equals 13 residues. The germline V gene has CDR1 MNHEY and CDR2 SMNVEV (reference sequence). CDR3 bases: TGTGCCAGCAGCGTGCCGGGACGGACTGAAGCTTTCTTT. It specifies CASSVPGRTEAFF.